These 3 T cell receptor beta chains share one sample of origin, sequenced in a study of T cell changes during pregnancy in multiple sclerosis. Assay used: immunoSEQ multiplex PCR; TCRdb lists only in-frame clones, some missing. The sample has under 130,000 clones, more than 85% seen once; the top ten hold less than 4%. Material: peripheral blood, obtained after pregnancy. Receptor source: a female donor with multiple sclerosis, enrolled in a pregnancy study.

The chain uses TRBV6-5 and TRBJ1-3; D call uncertain. Between the trimmed V and J ends, which lost 4 bases and 4 bases, there was a span of 11 bases. The CDR3 sequence is 14 residues long. In germline, CDR1 is MNHEY, CDR2 SVGAGI. CDR3 sequence (DNA): TGTGCCAGCAGTTCACAGATATCGGGAAACACCATATATTTT. This codes for CASSSQISGNTIYF.

The J gene is TRBJ1-2, the V gene TRBV5-4; D is ambiguous. The germline CDR1 and CDR2 sequences are SGHNT and YYREEE (reference sequence). V was trimmed by 1 base and J by 3 bases, leaving 13 bases between them. This CDR3 region has 15 residues. CDR3: CASSLNGGLDYGYTF. The DNA for the CDR3 is TGTGCCAGCAGCTTGAACGGCGGACTCGACTATGGCTACACCTTC.

Concerning this clone: Distinct nucleotide sequences in the sample also encode this CDR3. DNA for the CDR3: TGTGCCAGCTCACCAAGCGGGGCGAGCTCCTACGAGCAGTACTTC. It yields the protein CASSPSGASSYEQYF. The V gene is TRBV18, the J gene TRBJ2-7; TRBD2 agrees at 7 bases. V shed 2 bases, J shed 0 bases, and the junction held 4 bases outside the gene matches. Germline CDR1 and CDR2: KGHSH and LQKENI. The CDR3 is 15 residues long. Full variable domain (remainder filled in from reference TRBV18 and TRBJ2-7): NAGVMQNPRHLVRRRGQEARLRCSPMKGHSHVYWYRQLPEEGLKFMVYLQKENIIDESGMPKERFSAEFPKEGPSILRIQQVVRGDSAAYFCASSPSGASSYEQYFGPGTRLTVT.